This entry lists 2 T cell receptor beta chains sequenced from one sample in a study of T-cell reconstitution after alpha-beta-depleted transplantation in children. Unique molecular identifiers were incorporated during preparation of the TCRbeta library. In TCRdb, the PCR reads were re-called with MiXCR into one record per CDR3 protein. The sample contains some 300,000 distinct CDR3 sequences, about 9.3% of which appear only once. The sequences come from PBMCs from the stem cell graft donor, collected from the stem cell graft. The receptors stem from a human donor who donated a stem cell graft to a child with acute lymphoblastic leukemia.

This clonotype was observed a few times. As DNA, the CDR3 is TGCAGCGGCAGGGTCTCTGGGAATTCACCCCTCCACTTT. Its translation is CSGRVSGNSPLHF. V and J are TRBV29-1 and TRBJ1-6; D perhaps matches TRBD1 (5 bases). The CDR3 has 13 amino acids. The V gene's germline CDR1 is SQVTM and CDR2 ANQGSEA. V lost 7 bases to trimming and J lost 7 bases, with 14 bases between them.

CDR3 nucleotides: TGTGCCAGCAGTTGGGGGGAGGGGTTCTACGAGCAGTACTTC. It encodes CASSWGEGFYEQYF. The rearrangement joins TRBV27 to TRBJ2-7; 7 positions match TRBD2. Germline V gene lookup returns CDR1 MNHEY and CDR2 SMNVEV (reference sequence). V shed 4 bases and J 3 bases; nucleotides not matched to a gene: 6. The CDR3 extends over 14 amino acids.